This T cell receptor (beta chain) was recorded in a study of Graves' ophthalmopathy and Graves' hyperthyroidism. Amplified TCR beta CDR3 regions were obtained using RNA transcripts as template. RT-PCR in the first round used HTBI primers; a second-round multiplex PCR followed. MiXCR, applied by TCRdb to the multiplex PCR reads, yields one record per CDR3 protein. The repertoire consists of 620,000 or so distinct CDR3 sequences, with over 20% occurring once and the leading ten covering roughly 7.4%. This clonotype was picked up many times. The V and J ends lost 2 bases and 0 bases, in that order; junction bases with no gene match: 2. The CDR3 covers 15 residues. The germline CDR1 and CDR2 sequences are MNHEY and SMNVEV (reference sequence).

The TCR originated in a woman aged 18-29 years with stable Graves' hyperthyroidism. Some clones in this sample may be carry-over from other donors' samples. The rearrangement links TRBV27 to TRBJ1-2, with 8 positions matching TRBD1. The sequenced sample was peripheral blood. The CDR3 reads CASSLRDRSNYGYTF. CDR3 coding DNA: TGTGCCAGCAGTTTAAGGGACAGGTCTAACTATGGCTACACCTTC.